Shown below are 17 T cell receptor beta chains from a single sample sequenced in a study of T cells after yellow fever vaccination. Each CDR3 protein gets one entry after TCRdb re-called the 5' RACE reads with MiXCR. The data contain a few hundred thousand distinct CDR3 sequences, roughly 6.1% of them singletons. The specimen comprised PBMCs, sampled 5 days after the yellow fever booster vaccination. The receptors shown here come from a man aged 30-40 years who received the YFV17D yellow fever vaccine.

This clonotype was counted a few times. This chain links TRBV12-3 or TRBV12-4 with TRBJ2-2; D is unclear. This CDR3 spans 15 amino acids. Trimming took 3 bases from V and 0 from J, leaving 8 bases between them. CDR3 in DNA: TGTGCCAGCAGTTTGAGACGGGCGAACACCGGGGAGCTGTTTTTT. Residues: CASSLRRANTGELFF.

V and J are TRBV5-1 and TRBJ2-7; 12 bases are shared with TRBD2. The CDR3 totals 16 residues. V shed 4 bases and J 3 bases; nucleotides not matched to a gene: 8. From germline, CDR1 is SGHRS and CDR2 YFSETQ. The CDR3 protein is CASSPTSGSPHYEQYF. The CDR3 nucleotides are TGCGCCAGCAGCCCGACTAGCGGGAGTCCCCACTACGAGCAGTACTTC.

This clonotype was recorded many times. V and J are TRBV27 and TRBJ2-3; 8 nucleotides line up with TRBD1. Germline assignment: CDR1 MNHEY and CDR2 SMNVEV (reference sequence). The junction had 12 bases not matched to a gene; V was cut back by 6 bases and J by 4 bases. CDR3 size: 16 residues. In DNA, the CDR3 is TGTGCCAGCAGGAGACTGGCAGGGGGCTTTTCAGATACGCAGTATTTT. This codes for CASRRLAGGFSDTQYF.

As DNA, the CDR3 is TGCGCCAGCAGCCAAGCGGGGAAGGGGGCCGAAGCTTTCTTT. It specifies CASSQAGKGAEAFF. This sequence joins TRBV4-3 and TRBJ1-1, with 7 bases matching TRBD1. The J segment lost 8 bases and the V segment lost 1 base, leaving 7 bases of the junction unmatched. The CDR3 covers 14 residues. Germline loops: CDR1 LGHNA, CDR2 YSLEER.

The J gene is TRBJ2-1, the V gene TRBV7-9, with no clear D. Deletions cut 5 bases from V and 11 bases from J, with 10 bases between. The CDR3 consists of 11 residues. The germline V gene has CDR1 SEHNR and CDR2 FQNEAQ (reference sequence). CDR3 amino acids: CASSLTNQQFF. The CDR3 DNA reads as TGTGCCAGCAGCCTAACAAATCAGCAGTTCTTC.

This clonotype was counted a few times. The CDR3 region is CASSVAQGAAGELFF. The CDR3 DNA is TGCGCCAGCAGCGTTGCACAGGGGGCCGCCGGGGAGCTGTTTTTT. The genes are TRBV5-1 and TRBJ2-2, with 9 bases fitting TRBD1. CDR3 length: 15 residues. Germline trimming cut 4 bases from V and 6 bases from J; bases unmatched to any gene: 7. CDR1 is SGHRS, CDR2 YFSETQ, per germline.

The genes are TRBV4-2 and TRBJ2-2; 9 bases align to TRBD2. This CDR3 has 19 residues. From germline, CDR1 is LGHNA and CDR2 YNFKEQ. V trimming: 4 bases; J trimming: 1 base; junction bases outside the gene matches: 13. This chain's CDR3 is CASSRRLDIAGENTGELFF. CDR3 nucleotide sequence: TGTGCCAGCAGCCGACGGTTGGATATAGCGGGGGAGAACACCGGGGAGCTGTTTTTT.

This clonotype was observed a single time. The chain couples TRBV7-2 to TRBJ2-4; D possibly corresponds to TRBD1 (8 bases). The CDR3 totals 16 residues. From germline, CDR1 is SGHTA and CDR2 FQGNSA. V was clipped by 0 bases and J by 6 bases, with 15 bases between them. CDR3 sequence: CTSSLALQGGGNIQYF. The CDR3 DNA reads as TGTACCAGCAGCTTAGCCTTACAGGGGGGGGGAAACATTCAGTACTTC. Full variable domain (rest looked up from reference TRBV7-2 and TRBJ2-4): GAGVSQSPSNKVTEKGKDVELRCDPISGHTALYWYRQSLGQGLEFLIYFQGNSAPDKSGLPSDRFSAERTGGSVSTLTIQRTQQEDSAVYLCTSSLALQGGGNIQYFGAGTRLSVL.

The rearrangement uses TRBV27 and TRBJ2-7, with D hard to call. The CDR3 is 14 residues long. Between the trimmed V and J ends, which lost 4 bases and 7 bases, there was a span of 17 bases. Looked up from germline, CDR1 is MNHEY and CDR2 is SMNVEV (reference sequence). The CDR3 sequence is CASSSDGPSGEQYF. In nucleotides, the CDR3 is TGTGCCAGCAGTTCCGACGGGCCTTCTGGGGAGCAGTACTTC.

Only a few counts were recorded for this clonotype. This chain uses TRBV7-2 with TRBJ1-1; D is undetermined. The CDR3 loop spans 13 amino acids. The germline V and J ends were trimmed by 3 bases and 7 bases, with 12 bases remaining between them. Germline values: CDR1 SGHTA, CDR2 FQGNSA. The DNA of the CDR3 is TGTGCCAGCAGCTTTTTGAGGTTTGGTGAAGCTTTCTTT. Translated: CASSFLRFGEAFF.

V usage is TRBV6-4 and J usage is TRBJ1-4; TRBD1 matches 8 bases. Germline trimming cut 0 bases from V and 4 bases from J; bases unmatched to any gene: 4. This CDR3 is built from 16 residues. Germline V lookup: CDR1 MRHNA, CDR2 SNTAGT. The CDR3 protein is CASSDSRQGINEKLFF. The DNA for the CDR3 is TGTGCCAGCAGTGACTCGAGACAGGGGATTAATGAAAAACTGTTTTTT.

The V and J genes are TRBV5-1 and TRBJ1-3; D gene unclear. V lost 1 base, J lost 4 bases, and 12 bases lay in between. The CDR3 extends over 15 amino acids. Germline V gene data show CDR1 as SGHRS and CDR2 as YFSETQ. The CDR3 loop is CASSLRGHYGNTIYF. CDR3 sequence (DNA): TGCGCCAGCAGCTTGCGAGGGCATTACGGAAACACCATATATTTT.

J is TRBJ2-7 and V is TRBV5-1, with a possible D match to TRBD1 (5 bases). The germline gives CDR1 SGHRS, CDR2 YFSETQ. The CDR3 spans 15 residues. Trimming took 1 base from V and 3 from J, leaving 14 bases between them. CDR3 protein: CASSLSLGDVYEQYF. The CDR3 DNA reads TGCGCCAGCAGCTTGTCCCTAGGGGATGTCTACGAGCAGTACTTC. Drawing the rest from reference TRBV5-1 and TRBJ2-7, the complete variable domain is KAGVTQTPRYLIKTRGQQVTLSCSPISGHRSVSWYQQTPGQGLQFLFEYFSETQRNKGNFPGRFSGRQFSNSRSEMNVSTLELGDSALYLCASSLSLGDVYEQYFGPGTRLTVT.

This clonotype was found a few times. The chain has TRBV27 and TRBJ2-3; no clear D. Germline loops: CDR1 MNHEY, CDR2 SMNVEV (reference sequence). V was trimmed by 6 bases and J by 0 bases, leaving 10 bases between them. The CDR3 sequence is 14 residues long. In DNA form, the CDR3 reads TGTGCCAGCAGGAAAGGTTCTAGCACAGATACGCAGTATTTT. Protein product: CASRKGSSTDTQYF.

The chain uses TRBV7-2 and TRBJ2-5; D is unresolved. The CDR3 extends over 14 amino acids. The germline V gene encodes CDR1 SGHTA and CDR2 FQGNSA. V lost 6 bases to trimming and J lost 5 bases, with 16 bases between them. CDR3 nucleotide sequence: TGTGCCAGCAGTTCAGGACCCTCTGGGGAGACCCAGTACTTC. This sequence encodes CASSSGPSGETQYF.

The J gene is TRBJ2-3, the V gene TRBV24-1, with 9 bases that match TRBD1. The germline V gene encodes CDR1 KGHDR and CDR2 SFDVKD. J was trimmed by 4 bases and V by 3 bases; bases with no gene match: 4. This CDR3 region has 15 residues. CDR3 protein: CATSDGTGWSDTQYF. Here the CDR3 DNA reads TGTGCCACCAGTGATGGGACAGGGTGGTCAGATACGCAGTATTTT.

The CDR3 protein is CSANGRVTNNEQFF. CDR3 DNA: TGCAGTGCCAACGGGAGGGTTACCAACAATGAGCAGTTCTTC. V usage is TRBV20-1 and J usage is TRBJ2-1; 8 bases agree with TRBD2. V was clipped by 6 bases and J by 5 bases; unmatched bases: 9. Germline V CDR1 and CDR2: DFQATT, SNEGSKA (reference sequence). The CDR3 spans 14 residues.